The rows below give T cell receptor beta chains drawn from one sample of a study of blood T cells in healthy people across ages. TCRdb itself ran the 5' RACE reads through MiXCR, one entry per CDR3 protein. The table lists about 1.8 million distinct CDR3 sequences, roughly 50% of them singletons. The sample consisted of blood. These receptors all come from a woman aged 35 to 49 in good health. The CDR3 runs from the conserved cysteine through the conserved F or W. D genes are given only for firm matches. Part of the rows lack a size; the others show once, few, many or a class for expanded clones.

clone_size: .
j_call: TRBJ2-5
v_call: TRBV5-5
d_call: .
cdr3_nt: TGTGCCAGCAGCCCTCTTCTGGCCTCCGGGCTCCAGACCCAGTACTTC
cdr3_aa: CASSPLLASGLQTQYF

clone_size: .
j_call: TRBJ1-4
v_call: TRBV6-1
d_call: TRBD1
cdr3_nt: TGTGCCAGCAGTCCTGACAGGGGGCCTGAAAAACTGTTTTTT
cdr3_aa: CASSPDRGPEKLFF

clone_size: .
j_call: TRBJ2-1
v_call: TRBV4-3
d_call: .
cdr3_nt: TGCGCCAGCAGCCAAGGAGGGGGGCCCGACAATGAGCAGTTCTTC
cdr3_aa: CASSQGGGPDNEQFF

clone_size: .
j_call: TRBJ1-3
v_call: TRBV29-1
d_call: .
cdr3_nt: TGCAGCGTCTGGGGGACGACGGGAAACACCATATATTTT
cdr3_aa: CSVWGTTGNTIYF

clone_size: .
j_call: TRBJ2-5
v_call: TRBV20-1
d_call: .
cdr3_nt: TGCAGTGCGGTCGACGAGACCCAGTACTTC
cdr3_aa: CSAVDETQYF

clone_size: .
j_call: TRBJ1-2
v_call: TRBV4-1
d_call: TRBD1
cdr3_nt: TGCGCCAGCAGCCAAGGACAGGGGGCGCTGGGTTATGGCTACACCTTC
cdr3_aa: CASSQGQGALGYGYTF

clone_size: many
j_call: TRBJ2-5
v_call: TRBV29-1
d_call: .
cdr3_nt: TGCAGCGTTCGCAGGGGCCAAGAGACCCAGTACTTC
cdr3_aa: CSVRRGQETQYF

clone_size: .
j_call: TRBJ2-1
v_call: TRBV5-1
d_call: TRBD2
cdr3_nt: TGCGCCAGCAGCTACTGGACTAGCGGGGCCCACTCCTACAATGAGCAGTTCTTC
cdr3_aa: CASSYWTSGAHSYNEQFF

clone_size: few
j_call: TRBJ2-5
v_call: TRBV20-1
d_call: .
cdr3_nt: TGCAGTGCTAGCCCCATGGGGGCGGACCTCCAAGAGACCCAGTACTTC
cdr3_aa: CSASPMGADLQETQYF

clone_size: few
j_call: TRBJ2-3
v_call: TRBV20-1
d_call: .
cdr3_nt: TGCAGTGCTAGGACGGCTAGTGGAAAGGTCTTCGATACGCAGTATTTT
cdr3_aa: CSARTASGKVFDTQYF